This passage covers 3 T cell receptor beta chains from one sample sequenced in a study of shared clonotypes between healthy human individuals (dated by TCRdb to about 2020). For the CD8 naive samples, CD45RO-negative cells were positively selected for CCR7, yielding a CD45RA+CCR7+ population from which TemRA cells were excluded. Libraries were prepared through the immunoSEQ multiplex PCR assay. TCRdb obtained this table from immuneACCESS and retained in-frame rearrangements with V and J assigned. These tables miss some clones; where compared with another copy, unresolved V genes account for less than half of the shortfall, and the remainder is unexplained. This sample holds 2 million to 2.5 million clones; around 96% were observed only once. The leading ten clones occupy about 1.1% of the sample. Material: naive CD8+ T cells sorted from blood. What the cell subset or site label conveys for this sample: CD45RA+CCR7+. These receptors all come from a man aged 18 to 30 in good health.

The gene calls are TRBV2 and TRBJ1-3, with a tentative D call TRBD1 (6 bases). CDR3 length equals 16 residues. Germline CDR1 SNHLY, CDR2 FYNNEI. The V gene lost 2 bases and the J gene lost 4 bases, with 15 bases spanning the gap. CDR3 residues: CASSEPTGYFGNTIYF. The CDR3 region has the DNA TGTGCCAGCAGTGAACCGACAGGTTACTTCGGAAACACCATATATTTT.

V and J are TRBV7-9 and TRBJ2-7; tentatively, D is TRBD2 (5 bases). The V and J ends lost 6 bases and 5 bases respectively, with 11 bases between them. The V gene's germline CDR1 is SEHNR and CDR2 FQNEAQ (reference sequence). There are 12 residues in the CDR3. CDR3 bases: TGTGCCAGCAGAAGCGGTACGGACGAGCAGTACTTC. This gives the protein CASRSGTDEQYF.

This rearrangement joins TRBV9 to TRBJ1-6; no firm D call. With 0 bases removed from V and 8 bases from J, the gap between germline ends came to 12 bases. Germline values: CDR1 SGDLS, CDR2 YYNGEE. The CDR3 contains 15 residues. CDR3 nucleotides: TGTGCCAGCAGCGTAGCGGGTATTGATCATTCACCCCTCCACTTT. Translating gives CASSVAGIDHSPLHF.